The TCR beta chain described here comes from a study of blood T cell repertoires in COVID-19. Here immunoSEQ multiplex PCR was the method, and the copy in TCRdb shows in-frame clones only, minus some. The sample shows under 200,000 clones, 88% of them seen only once. The CDR3 sequence is 15 residues long. J was trimmed by 2 bases and V by 7 bases; bases with no gene match: 9. Germline V CDR1 and CDR2: KGHDR, SFDVKD. In its sample, this clone was seen once. This chain links TRBV24-1 with TRBJ2-7, with 8 bases that match TRBD1. Sequenced material: peripheral blood. The origin of this receptor is a man over 45 who had recovered from COVID-19. CDR3 nucleotide sequence: TGTGCCACCAGGACCTCGGACAGGGAACCCTACGAGCAGTACTTC. As protein: CATRTSDREPYEQYF.